These T cell receptor beta chains were read from a single sample in a study of blood T cell repertoires in COVID-19. Libraries were prepared by immunoSEQ multiplex PCR; TCRdb keeps only in-frame clonotypes and omits some of them. The sample has roughly 360,000 clones; roughly four fifths are singletons. Sequenced input: PBMCs or T cells enriched from blood (not recorded which). All receptors derive from a woman aged 50 to 60 who had recovered from COVID-19. Each CDR3 is given with its conserved first and last residue. A D gene is named only where the DNA matches it firmly. Size values are once, few and many counts, or a class for expanded clones, and some rows have none.

J,V,D,size,DNA,CDR3
TRBJ1-6,TRBV2,TRBD1,NA,TGTGCCTCCCAAGGACAGGGTAGACCATCACCCCTCCACTTT,CASQGQGRPSPLHF
TRBJ1-4,TRBV25-1,NA,NA,TGTGCCAGCAGTGAATGGAGACAGAACGATGAAAAACTGTTTTTT,CASSEWRQNDEKLFF
TRBJ2-1,TRBV29-1,TRBD1,NA,TGCAGCGTTGACGGGGACAGGCCATCCTCGAGCTCCTACAATGAGCAGTTCTTC,CSVDGDRPSSSSYNEQFF
TRBJ1-4,TRBV2,TRBD1,NA,TGTGCCAGCAGTGAATTGGGACAGGGACCTGAAAAACTGTTTTTT,CASSELGQGPEKLFF
TRBJ1-6,TRBV19,TRBD1,NA,TGTGCCAGTAGCCACCGGACAGGGGACGATTCACCCCTCCACTTT,CASSHRTGDDSPLHF
TRBJ1-2,TRBV7-2,NA,many,TGTGCCAGCAGCTTAGCCGTTAACTATGGCTACACCTTC,CASSLAVNYGYTF
TRBJ2-3,TRBV7-3,TRBD2,once,TGTGCCAGCAGCAGAAGCGGGGGGGCAACAGATACGCAGTATTTT,CASSRSGGATDTQYF
TRBJ1-2,TRBV27,NA,NA,TGTGCCAGCAGCCCCTTTGAGGACAGACCCTATGGCTACACCTTC,CASSPFEDRPYGYTF
TRBJ1-1,TRBV2,NA,NA,TGTGCCAGCAGTGAATACAGACCTGAAGCTTTCTTT,CASSEYRPEAFF
TRBJ2-2,TRBV12-3/TRBV12-4,NA,NA,TGTGCCAGCAGTTTACGGGCCGGGGAGCTGTTTTTT,CASSLRAGELFF
TRBJ1-6,TRBV27,NA,NA,TGTGCCAGCAGTTTGAATGAGGGACCCCTCCACTTT,CASSLNEGPLHF
TRBJ1-1,TRBV29-1,NA,NA,TGCAGCGTAGACCAGGGCAGTCTAATCCAGCCTGAAGCTTTCTTT,CSVDQGSLIQPEAFF
TRBJ1-3,TRBV5-1,NA,once,TGCGCCAGCAGCTTGGCCTTGGGCCCTGGAAACACCATATATTTT,CASSLALGPGNTIYF
TRBJ2-1,TRBV6-2/TRBV6-3,TRBD1,NA,TGTGCCAGCAGCCAACGGACAGGGGGATGGTATGAGCAGTTCTTC,CASSQRTGGWYEQFF
TRBJ1-1,TRBV11-3,NA,NA,TGTGCCAGCAGCTTAGGAGGTACGGTCGTGAACACTGAAGCTTTCTTT,CASSLGGTVVNTEAFF
TRBJ1-1,TRBV6-2/TRBV6-3,TRBD1,NA,TGTGCCAGCAGTACCTATGGCGGGACAGGGGGTTTCTTT,CASSTYGGTGGFF
TRBJ2-5,TRBV5-1,NA,NA,TGCGCCAGCAGCTTGGCAGGAAATCTCCAAGAGACCCAGTACTTC,CASSLAGNLQETQYF
TRBJ1-2,TRBV6-5,TRBD1,NA,TGTGCCAGCAGTTATAGTGGGGGACAGGGGGTAGGTGGCTACACCTTC,CASSYSGGQGVGGYTF
TRBJ1-1,TRBV7-9,NA,NA,TGTGCCAGCAGCTTCCAGGGTTCGTTGAACACTGAAGCTTTCTTT,CASSFQGSLNTEAFF
TRBJ2-1,TRBV14,TRBD1,NA,TGTGCCAGCAGCCAAGCAGGGGGCCCCTACAATGAGCAGTTCTTC,CASSQAGGPYNEQFF